A selection of T cell receptor beta chains follows, all from one sample in a study of cytomegalovirus exposure and HLA in healthy donors. The table came from immunoSEQ multiplex PCR; TCRdb's copy has only in-frame clones and leaves some out. This table has fewer than 200,000 clones, about 80% appearing once. Sequences were obtained from PBMCs. The source is a middle-aged man in good health and CMV-seropositive. The CDR3 runs from the conserved cysteine through the conserved F or W. A D gene is named only where the DNA matches it firmly. Expanded clones are given a class, and other clones once, few, many or no size at all.

abundance	d_gene	v_gene	j_gene	CDR3nt	CDR3aa
-	TRBD2	TRBV28	TRBJ2-2	TGTGCGATAACTAGCGGGGGAGGAACCGGGGAGCTGTTTTTT	CAITSGGGTGELFF
-	TRBD2	TRBV5-4	TRBJ2-3	TGTGCCAGCAGCTTACACGGCGCGGGAGGGGGAGATACGCAGTATTTT	CASSLHGAGGGDTQYF
few	TRBD2	TRBV7-9	TRBJ2-2	TGTGCCAGCAGCGACCGACCGGGACTAGCGGGAGTGCACGGGGAGCTGTTTTTT	CASSDRPGLAGVHGELFF
few	TRBD1	TRBV11-2	TRBJ1-6	TGTGCCAGCAGCTTAGGGGGACAGAATAATTCACCCCTCCACTTT	CASSLGGQNNSPLHF
-	-	TRBV7-3	TRBJ2-3	TGTGCCAGCAGCTTAAGGCCGGGATCTCTCATCCCAGATACGCAGTATTTT	CASSLRPGSLIPDTQYF
once	TRBD1	TRBV11-2	TRBJ1-3	TGTGCCAGCAGCACCAGACAGGGGGGTGGAAACACCATATATTTT	CASSTRQGGGNTIYF
-	TRBD2	TRBV2	TRBJ2-7	TGTGCCAGTGCAACTAGCGGGAGCGGCGAGCAGTACTTC	CASATSGSGEQYF
-	-	TRBV7-3	TRBJ2-3	TGTGCCAGCAGCGATCAGGGGTATACGCAGTATTTT	CASSDQGYTQYF
-	-	TRBV7-3	TRBJ2-2	TGTGCCAGCACCGGAGGGTCGGGCAACACCGGGGAGCTGTTTTTT	CASTGGSGNTGELFF
-	-	TRBV19	TRBJ2-1	TGTGCCAGTAGTATCCGAGGACAGTACAATGAGCAGTTCTTC	CASSIRGQYNEQFF
-	-	TRBV28	TRBJ1-2	TGTGCCAGCAGTTTCGCGGACAGAGCTTCTTATGGCTACACCTTC	CASSFADRASYGYTF
once	TRBD1	TRBV4-1	TRBJ2-2	TGCGCCAGCAGCCAAGAGAAGGGGGCTTGGACCGGGGAGCTGTTTTTT	CASSQEKGAWTGELFF
few	TRBD1	TRBV4-1	TRBJ1-2	TGCGCCAGCAGCCAAGTGACAGGGGTAGGCTACACCTTC	CASSQVTGVGYTF
-	TRBD2	TRBV2	TRBJ2-3	TGTGCCAGCAGTGAGTTCCTCGGACTAGCGGGGAACACAGATACGCAGTATTTT	CASSEFLGLAGNTDTQYF
-	-	TRBV5-1	TRBJ2-6	TGCGCCAGCAGTCAGTCTGGGGCCAACGTCCTGACTTTC	CASSQSGANVLTF
-	TRBD2	TRBV7-8	TRBJ2-2	TGTGCCAGCAGCTTATACGCAAGCGGGAGCACCGGGGAGCTGTTTTTT	CASSLYASGSTGELFF
-	TRBD1	TRBV28	TRBJ2-1	TGTGCCAGCAGTTTACCCGGGACAGGGTTAATCAATGAGCAGTTCTTC	CASSLPGTGLINEQFF
-	TRBD2	TRBV6-5	TRBJ2-1	TGTGCCAGCAGTCCCAGCGGGAGGGCCTTCTTCTTC	CASSPSGRAFFF
-	TRBD2	TRBV27	TRBJ2-3	TGTGCCAGCAGTTCTTCATCTAGCGGGAGCCCAGATACGCAGTATTTT	CASSSSSSGSPDTQYF
-	-	TRBV5-1	TRBJ1-1	TGCGCCAGCAGCTTGACAGGGATCAACACTGAAGCTTTCTTT	CASSLTGINTEAFF
-	TRBD2	TRBV7-9	TRBJ2-1	TGTGCCAGCAGCTTAGGGGCTAGCGGGAGCAATGAGCAGTTCTTC	CASSLGASGSNEQFF
-	TRBD2	TRBV2	TRBJ2-1	TGTGCCAGCTGGGAGGGACTAGCGGACTACAATGAGCAGTTCTTC	CASWEGLADYNEQFF